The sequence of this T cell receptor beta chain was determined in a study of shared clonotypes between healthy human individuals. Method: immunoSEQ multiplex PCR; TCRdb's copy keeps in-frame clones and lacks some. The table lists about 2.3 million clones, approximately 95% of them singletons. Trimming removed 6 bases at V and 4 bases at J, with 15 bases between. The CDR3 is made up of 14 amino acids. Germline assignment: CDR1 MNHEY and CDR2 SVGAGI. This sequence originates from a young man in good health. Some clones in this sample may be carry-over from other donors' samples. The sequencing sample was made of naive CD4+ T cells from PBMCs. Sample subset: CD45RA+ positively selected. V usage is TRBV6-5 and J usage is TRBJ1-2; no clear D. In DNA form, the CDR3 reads TGTGCCAGCAGCCCCGGACGGACTCCCTATGGCTACACCTTC. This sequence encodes CASSPGRTPYGYTF.